Listed below are T cell receptor beta chains from one sample, sequenced in a study of PD-L1 blockade in urothelial cancer. Profiled with immunoSEQ multiplex PCR; TCRdb holds only in-frame clones, not every one. The sample has around 49,000 clones, around 80% seen once. The sample was PBMCs, taken around atezolizumab (anti-PD-L1) treatment. These receptors came from a man aged 60 to 69 with urothelial cancer. Both conserved end residues are part of each CDR3. The D gene is left open where the match is weak. Expanded clones get a size class; other rows say once, few or many, or leave the size out.

D gene: NA
J gene: TRBJ1-1
clone size: NA
V gene: TRBV11-2
CDR3 length: 12
CDR3 DNA: TGTGCCAGCAGCTTAGAGGGGGCGCGAGCTTTCTTT
CDR3 protein: CASSLEGARAFF

D gene: TRBD1
J gene: TRBJ1-2
clone size: once
V gene: TRBV5-4
CDR3 length: 13
CDR3 DNA: TGTGCCAGCAGCTTAACAGGGGGGGATGGCTACACCTTC
CDR3 protein: CASSLTGGDGYTF

D gene: NA
J gene: TRBJ2-2
clone size: NA
V gene: TRBV5-4
CDR3 length: 16
CDR3 DNA: TGTGCCAGCAGCTTGGAAGGCAGGCCAAACACCGGGGAGCTGTTTTTT
CDR3 protein: CASSLEGRPNTGELFF

D gene: TRBD1
J gene: TRBJ2-5
clone size: NA
V gene: TRBV4-2
CDR3 length: 16
CDR3 DNA: TGTGCCAGCAGCCAACCTTCGCAGGGGGCGGGAAAGACCCAGTACTTC
CDR3 protein: CASSQPSQGAGKTQYF

D gene: TRBD1
J gene: TRBJ1-1
clone size: NA
V gene: TRBV18
CDR3 length: 17
CDR3 DNA: TGTGCCAGCTCCCCAACCAACACAGGGGTCGGGGGCACTGAAGCTTTCTTT
CDR3 protein: CASSPTNTGVGGTEAFF

D gene: NA
J gene: TRBJ2-2
clone size: NA
V gene: TRBV9
CDR3 length: 16
CDR3 DNA: TGTGCCAGCAGCTCTGAAGAGGGACTCCGCACCGGGGAGCTGTTTTTT
CDR3 protein: CASSSEEGLRTGELFF

D gene: NA
J gene: TRBJ1-3
clone size: NA
V gene: TRBV6-6
CDR3 length: 11
CDR3 DNA: TGTGGGACAGTATCTGGAAACACCATATATTTT
CDR3 protein: CGTVSGNTIYF

D gene: TRBD2
J gene: TRBJ2-2
clone size: NA
V gene: TRBV27
CDR3 length: 20
CDR3 DNA: TGTGCCAGCAGTTTAAGCCCCTCGGGACTAGCGTCCGCGAACACCGGGGAGCTGTTTTTT
CDR3 protein: CASSLSPSGLASANTGELFF

D gene: NA
J gene: TRBJ1-1
clone size: NA
V gene: TRBV5-1
CDR3 length: 14
CDR3 DNA: TGCGCCAGCAGCTTGGTTGCTATGAACACTGAAGCTTTCTTT
CDR3 protein: CASSLVAMNTEAFF

D gene: NA
J gene: TRBJ2-3
clone size: NA
V gene: TRBV5-1
CDR3 length: 15
CDR3 DNA: TGCGCCAGCAGCTTGCCGCCAGGGGAGACTGTTACGCAGTATTTT
CDR3 protein: CASSLPPGETVTQYF

D gene: TRBD1
J gene: TRBJ2-7
clone size: NA
V gene: TRBV27
CDR3 length: 15
CDR3 DNA: TGTGCCAGCAGTTTATCGTGGACAGGGGGCTACGAGCAGTACTTC
CDR3 protein: CASSLSWTGGYEQYF

D gene: NA
J gene: TRBJ1-1
clone size: NA
V gene: TRBV7-9
CDR3 length: 15
CDR3 DNA: TGTGCCAGCAGCTCGCTAACGGGACTCCACACTGAAGCTTTCTTT
CDR3 protein: CASSSLTGLHTEAFF

D gene: TRBD1
J gene: TRBJ1-4
clone size: NA
V gene: TRBV4-1
CDR3 length: 14
CDR3 DNA: TGCGCCAGCAGCCGGACAGGGCTTGGTGAAAAACTGTTTTTT
CDR3 protein: CASSRTGLGEKLFF

D gene: TRBD1
J gene: TRBJ2-7
clone size: NA
V gene: TRBV5-8
CDR3 length: 14
CDR3 DNA: TGTGCCAGCAGCTGGGGACAGGGGGCAGGCGAGCAGTACTTC
CDR3 protein: CASSWGQGAGEQYF

D gene: TRBD1
J gene: TRBJ2-3
clone size: NA
V gene: TRBV5-4
CDR3 length: 18
CDR3 DNA: TGTGCCAGCAGCTTCCCCGGGACAGGGGTTTTTGGGGCAGATACGCAGTATTTT
CDR3 protein: CASSFPGTGVFGADTQYF